The source of this TCR beta chain is a study of neurological immune-mediated disorders. Findings and limits, study-wide: The most TCR clonal expansion was seen in HTLV-1-associated myelopathy, and the least was seen in multiple sclerosis, which fell below healthy controls. Grouping of repertoires by phylogeny put those of 18 of 34 multiple sclerosis patients into a single related-CDR3 cluster, a possible signature.

There are many counts of this clonotype. Its antigen is as yet unknown. The cDNA came from 5'RACE, which used 10-nucleotide random UMIs. Each CDR3 protein gets one entry after TCRdb re-called the 5' RACE reads with MiXCR. The table lists about 66,000 distinct CDR3 sequences, roughly 5.6% of them singletons. This TCR was recovered from a woman aged 25-40 years with multiple sclerosis. The sequenced material came from PBMCs.

The CDR3 sequence is CASSLSGQGRTEAFF. DNA for the CDR3: TGTGCCAGCAGTTTATCGGGACAGGGACGGACTGAAGCTTTCTTT. This rearrangement joins TRBV27 to TRBJ1-1; 9 nucleotides match TRBD1. The CDR3 spans 15 residues. Germline V gives CDR1 MNHEY, CDR2 SMNVEV (reference sequence). With 0 bases clipped from V and 5 bases from J, the junction kept 4 bases outside the gene matches.